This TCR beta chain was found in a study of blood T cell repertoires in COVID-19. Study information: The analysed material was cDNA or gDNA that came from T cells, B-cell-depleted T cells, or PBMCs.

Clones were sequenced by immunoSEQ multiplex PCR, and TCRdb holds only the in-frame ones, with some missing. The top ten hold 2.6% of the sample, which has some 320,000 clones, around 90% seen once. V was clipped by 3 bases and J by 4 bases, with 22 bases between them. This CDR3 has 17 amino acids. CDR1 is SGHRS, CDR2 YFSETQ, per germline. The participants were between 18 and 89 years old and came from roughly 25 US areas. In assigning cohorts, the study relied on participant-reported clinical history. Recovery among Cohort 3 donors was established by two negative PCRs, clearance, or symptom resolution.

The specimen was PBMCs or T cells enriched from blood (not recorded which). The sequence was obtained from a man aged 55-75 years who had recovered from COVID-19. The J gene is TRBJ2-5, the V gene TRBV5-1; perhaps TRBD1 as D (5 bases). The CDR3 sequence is CASSWAPIGQGGETQYF. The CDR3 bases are TGCGCCAGCAGCTGGGCGCCAATAGGTCAGGGTGGAGAGACCCAGTACTTC.